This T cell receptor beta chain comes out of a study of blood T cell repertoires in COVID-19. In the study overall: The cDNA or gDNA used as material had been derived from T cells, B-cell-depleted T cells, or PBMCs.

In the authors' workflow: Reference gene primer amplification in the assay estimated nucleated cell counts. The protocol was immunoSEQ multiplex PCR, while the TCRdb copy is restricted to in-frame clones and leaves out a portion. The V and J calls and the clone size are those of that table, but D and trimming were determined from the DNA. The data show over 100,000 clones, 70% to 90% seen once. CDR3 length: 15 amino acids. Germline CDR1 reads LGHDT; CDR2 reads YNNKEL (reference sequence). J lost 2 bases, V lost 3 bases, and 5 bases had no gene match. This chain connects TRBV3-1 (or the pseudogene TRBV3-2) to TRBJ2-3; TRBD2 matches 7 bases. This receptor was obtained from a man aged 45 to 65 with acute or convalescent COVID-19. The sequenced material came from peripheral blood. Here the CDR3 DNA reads TGTGCCAGCAGCCACCTAGCGGAGTTCACAGATACGCAGTATTTT. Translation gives CASSHLAEFTDTQYF.